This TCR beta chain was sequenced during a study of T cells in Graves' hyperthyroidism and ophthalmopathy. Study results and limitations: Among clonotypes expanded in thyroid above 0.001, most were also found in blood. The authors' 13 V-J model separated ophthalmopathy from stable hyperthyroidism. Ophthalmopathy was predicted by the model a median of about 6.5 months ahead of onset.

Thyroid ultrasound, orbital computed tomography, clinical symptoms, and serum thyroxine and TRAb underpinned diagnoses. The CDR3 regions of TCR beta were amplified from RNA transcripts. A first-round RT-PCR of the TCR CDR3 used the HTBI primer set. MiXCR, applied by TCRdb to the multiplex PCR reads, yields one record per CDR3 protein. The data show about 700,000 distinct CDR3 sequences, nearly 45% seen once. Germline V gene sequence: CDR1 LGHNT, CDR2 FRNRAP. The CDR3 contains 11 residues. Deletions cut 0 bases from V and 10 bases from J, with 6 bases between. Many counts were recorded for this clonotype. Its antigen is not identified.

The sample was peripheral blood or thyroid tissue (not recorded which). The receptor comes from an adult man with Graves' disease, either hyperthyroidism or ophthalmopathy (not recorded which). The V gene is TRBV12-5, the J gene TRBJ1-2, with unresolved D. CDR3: CASGLVRDYTF. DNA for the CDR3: TGTGCTAGTGGTTTGGTAAGGGACTACACCTTC.